This is a list of T cell receptor beta chains from one sample in a study of blood T cell repertoires in COVID-19. Sequencing was performed with immunoSEQ multiplex PCR; in TCRdb, only in-frame clones are kept and a portion is missing. Of 60,000 to 70,000 clones in the sample, roughly nine tenths are singletons; the top ten hold about 7.9%. Sequenced material: peripheral blood. All receptors derive from a human donor in a cohort sampled during active COVID-19. The conserved cysteine and the conserved F or W are not part of the CDR3 here. Each record gives: clone size, V gene, CDR3 protein. Size values are once, few and many counts, or a class for expanded clones, and some rows have none.

few | TRBV5-1 | ASSLSSGSTGELF
. | TRBV7-9 | ASSIPTATSTDTQY
. | TRBV30 | AWYYEQF
once | TRBV3-1/TRBV3-2 | ASSPNRVDEQY
. | TRBV28 | ASTNPTPGELF
. | TRBV9 | ASSASGVGTDTQY
. | TRBV5-1 | ASSLTSGDRVGETQY
. | TRBV4-3 | ASSQETGTGVSDGTEAF
once | TRBV4-3 | ASSQDYFREPYLRNTGELF
. | TRBV9 | ASSGSGSSYNEQF
once | TRBV2 | ASSAEQGNYGYT
once | TRBV28 | ASSLQGYGYT
. | TRBV5-1 | ASSLVGTGYGETQY
. | TRBV7-2 | ASSLVGQAVN
. | TRBV19 | ASSIGTGAMNTEAF
. | TRBV27 | ASQGQGAGGELF
. | TRBV12-3/TRBV12-4 | ASSSTSRYRQY
. | TRBV4-3 | ASSQEGAGNMQNIQY
. | TRBV7-2 | ASSLRSNANEKLF
. | TRBV15 | ATSRRAGMDGEKLF
few | TRBV12-3/TRBV12-4 | ASNGQSNQPQH
. | TRBV18 | ASSVSRTGNEQY
once | TRBV10-2 | ASSEFDRGRTDTQY
. | TRBV5-1 | ASSLYGGRAAASLYNEQF
. | TRBV5-1 | ASSDRTGNTGELF
. | TRBV6-2/TRBV6-3 | ASSYLYEQY
. | TRBV7-2 | ASSLTGSYNSPLH
. | TRBV2 | ASSEEFGAGVLQF
. | TRBV6-1 | ASSALRDPLLSDSPLH
. | TRBV3-1/TRBV3-2 | ASSQGRTSGGETQY
. | TRBV28 | ASSAPAYNEQF
. | TRBV11-1 | ASSLPRVGGKTQY
. | TRBV12-3/TRBV12-4 | ASSLGQNRGYT
. | TRBV19 | ASSIGASYTDTQY
. | TRBV5-8 | ASSLPLGRKETQY
. | TRBV11-2 | ASSSWGGQGILSAF
once | TRBV6-5 | ASSYRTGEYNEQF
once | TRBV5-6 | ASSYGTGFTEAF
. | TRBV6-5 | AVGKVAGVTGELF
. | TRBV2 | ASMRSTNNEQF
. | TRBV5-6 | ASSPLTSGGAGTDTQY
. | TRBV30 | AWNPSGSMKETQY
. | TRBV5-1 | ASSPGLATTGELF
. | TRBV7-2 | ASSLGAVLADTQY
. | TRBV29-1 | SVDPVRRNTEAF
once | TRBV3-1/TRBV3-2 | ASSQRNIQY
. | TRBV9 | ASSRQGYSYNSPLH
. | TRBV7-8 | ASSSSRGGGTDTQY
. | TRBV2 | ASRVASSSYNEQF
. | TRBV6-5 | ASSYIGQGLYGYT
. | TRBV6-1 | ASSDSAGGPGTDTQY